This T cell receptor (beta chain) was recorded in a study of breast tumors, draining lymph nodes, adjacent tissues. Points from the study as a whole: Tumor TCR diversity was below lymph nodes but above nontumor tissue. Data fit most tumor T cells coming from lymph node, expanding in tumor.

As to this clonotype: Its antigen is unidentified. Lacking the conserved final phenylalanine or tryptophan, this CDR3 likely reflects a read error.

Each CDR3 protein is one row after TCRdb ran MiXCR on the multiplex PCR reads. Of around 300,000 distinct CDR3 sequences in the sample, over 25% are singletons; the top ten hold 1.1%. The CDR3 totals 15 residues. Germline CDR1 is SGHRS and CDR2 is YFSETQ. The junction had 5 bases not matched to a gene; V was cut back by 0 bases and J by 2 bases. Axillary draining lymph nodes of breast cancer patients supplied the node samples. This receptor was taken from a female donor with breast cancer. Some clones in this sample may be carry-over from other donors' samples. The V and J genes are TRBV5-1 and TRBJ2-7; 7 bases match TRBD2. Source material: axillary lymph node tissue. The CDR3 loop is CASSLDLAGAYEQYL. In nucleotides, the CDR3 is TGCGCCAGCAGCTTGGATCTGGCGGGGGCCTACGAGCAGTACCTC.